The rows below give T cell receptor beta chains drawn from one sample of a study of blood T cell repertoires in COVID-19. TCRdb's table, derived via immunoSEQ multiplex PCR, lists solely in-frame clones and lacks some. This sample has around 150,000 clones, with roughly four fifths found just once. Material: peripheral blood. These receptors were collected from a woman at least 80 years old with acute or convalescent COVID-19. Both conserved end residues are part of each CDR3. The D gene is left open where the match is weak. The size field is filled for only some rows; it gives once, few, many or a size class.

V gene	clone size	J gene	D gene	CDR3 DNA	CDR3 protein
TRBV7-2	once	TRBJ2-1	TRBD2	TGTGCCAGCAGCTCGCTAGCGGACCCTTACAATGAGCAGTTCTTC	CASSSLADPYNEQFF
TRBV7-7	.	TRBJ2-5	.	TGTGCCAGCAGCTTCAGGGGCCCAGAGACCCAGTACTTC	CASSFRGPETQYF
TRBV15	.	TRBJ2-4	TRBD1	TGTGCCACCAGCAGACAATTACAGGGGGGCATTCAGTACTTC	CATSRQLQGGIQYF
TRBV11-2	.	TRBJ2-5	TRBD1	TGTGCCAGCAGCCCCGGGACAGGCAGAGAGACCCAGTACTTC	CASSPGTGRETQYF
TRBV28	.	TRBJ1-6	.	TGTGCCAGCAGTCCGCAACTTCCAAATTCACCCCTCCACTTT	CASSPQLPNSPLHF
TRBV5-4	.	TRBJ2-1	.	TGTGCCAGCAGCCGGACCGGGGGAGGCATGCATGAGCAGTTCTTC	CASSRTGGGMHEQFF
TRBV20-1	few	TRBJ1-2	.	TGCAGTGCTAGTGAAGGTCAGGGCGGCTATGGCTACACCTTC	CSASEGQGGYGYTF
TRBV7-9	few	TRBJ2-7	.	TGTGCCAGCAGCTTAGCCCGGGGGGCCGTAAGCACCTACGAGCAGTACTTC	CASSLARGAVSTYEQYF
TRBV11-3	once	TRBJ2-1	TRBD2	TGTGCCAGCAGCTTAAGTGTTGTAGCGGGATCCTACAATGAGCAGTTCTTC	CASSLSVVAGSYNEQFF
TRBV3-1/TRBV3-2	few	TRBJ2-7	.	TGTGCCAGCAGCCAGGGACATAACAACTACGAGCAGTACTTC	CASSQGHNNYEQYF
TRBV5-4	many	TRBJ2-4	.	TGTGCCAGCAGCTTGGACACGGGGGCCAAAAACATTCAGTACTTC	CASSLDTGAKNIQYF
TRBV4-3	.	TRBJ2-1	.	TGCGCCAGCAGCCAAGTGGCAGGGGTGGGCAATGAGCAGTTCTTC	CASSQVAGVGNEQFF
TRBV4-1	.	TRBJ1-1	TRBD1	TGCGCCAGCAGCCTAGGACAGGGTTTGAACACTGAAGCTTTCTTT	CASSLGQGLNTEAFF
TRBV7-2	once	TRBJ2-2	TRBD1	TGTGCCAGCAGCCTTAACCCGGGACAGGGTAGAACCGGGGAGCTGTTTTTT	CASSLNPGQGRTGELFF
TRBV27	.	TRBJ2-5	.	TGTGCCAGCGGCATGGGACAGCCCGCATGGAGGGCCCAGTACTTC	CASGMGQPAWRAQYF
TRBV7-2	few	TRBJ1-1	.	TGTGCCAGCAGCTTAACAGGGAGGAACACTGAAGCTTTCTTT	CASSLTGRNTEAFF
TRBV2	.	TRBJ1-5	TRBD1	TGTGCCAGCAGTATGGGACAGGGGACGGCCAATCAGCCCCAGCATTTT	CASSMGQGTANQPQHF
TRBV2	few	TRBJ1-2	.	TGTGCCAGCAGTGCGGGTATTAACTATGGCTACACCTTC	CASSAGINYGYTF
TRBV18	.	TRBJ1-5	TRBD1	TGTGCCAGCTCACCGGACTACAGGGGGCCCCAGCATTTT	CASSPDYRGPQHF
TRBV18	.	TRBJ2-5	.	TGTGCCAGCTCACCACTCCGGGACACCCAAGATGCGGCCCAGTACTTC	CASSPLRDTQDAAQYF
TRBV19	.	TRBJ1-2	TRBD1	TGTGCCAGTAGTATACAGGGGGCAAACTATGGCTACACCTTC	CASSIQGANYGYTF
TRBV3-1/TRBV3-2	few	TRBJ2-7	.	TGTGCCAGCAGCCAAGTCCCCAACGAGCAGTACTTC	CASSQVPNEQYF
TRBV7-2	once	TRBJ2-2	TRBD2	TGTGCCAGCAGCTTAATCCCTAGCGGGCACTTCGGCACCGGGGAGCTGTTTTTT	CASSLIPSGHFGTGELFF
TRBV18	.	TRBJ1-1	.	TGTGCCAGCTCACCCTCCCTGACTGTGAACACTGAAGCTTTCTTT	CASSPSLTVNTEAFF
TRBV7-2	.	TRBJ2-6	TRBD1	TGTGCCAGCAGCATACAGGGGGCTGGGGCCAACGTCCTGACTTTC	CASSIQGAGANVLTF
TRBV5-1	.	TRBJ2-1	TRBD2	TGCGCCAGCAGCTCGTGGACTAGCGGGAGGGCCGGTTACAATGAGCAGTTCTTC	CASSSWTSGRAGYNEQFF
TRBV2	.	TRBJ2-2	TRBD2	TGTGCCAGCGGATACCCCGGGGCTAGCGGGAGGAACACCGGGGAGCTGTTTTTT	CASGYPGASGRNTGELFF
TRBV7-2	.	TRBJ2-3	.	TGTGCCAGCTCACAGGACCCGAGAGATACGCAGTATTTT	CASSQDPRDTQYF
TRBV30	.	TRBJ2-1	.	TGTGCCTGGAGGAGGGTAGCGGACCTACCTGAGCAGTTCTTC	CAWRRVADLPEQFF
TRBV28	.	TRBJ1-2	.	TGTGCCAGCAGTTTCCAGGGATTGTCGGGCTACACCTTC	CASSFQGLSGYTF
TRBV5-4	.	TRBJ2-5	TRBD1	TGTGCCAGCAGCCGGGACAGACAAGAGACCCAGTACTTC	CASSRDRQETQYF
TRBV2	few	TRBJ1-5	TRBD1	TGTGCCAGCAGCGCACAGGGGAGAGGCCCCCAGCATTTT	CASSAQGRGPQHF
TRBV19	.	TRBJ1-2	TRBD1	TGTGCCAGTATGCGGGCAGGGGGGAACTATGGCTACACCTTC	CASMRAGGNYGYTF
TRBV27	.	TRBJ1-1	.	TGTGCCAGCAGTTTAAGAGACATGAACACTGAAGCTTTCTTT	CASSLRDMNTEAFF
TRBV3-1/TRBV3-2	.	TRBJ1-2	.	TGTGCCAGCAGCTCGCGAAAGATTCAAAACTATGGCTACACCTTC	CASSSRKIQNYGYTF
TRBV3-1/TRBV3-2	once	TRBJ2-3	.	TGTGCCAGCAGCCAAGGCCAGGAAATTAGCACAGATACGCAGTATTTT	CASSQGQEISTDTQYF
TRBV5-6	once	TRBJ1-2	TRBD1	TGTGCCAGCAGCTTGGGAAGCAGGGGGTATGGTGGCTACACCTTC	CASSLGSRGYGGYTF
TRBV5-5	once	TRBJ1-1	.	TGTGCCAGCAGCCACTCTCCGGGTCTGAACACTGAAGCTTTCTTT	CASSHSPGLNTEAFF
TRBV5-1	.	TRBJ2-7	.	TGCGCCAGCAGCTTGGGGGGAGAAGGCTACGAGCAGTACTTC	CASSLGGEGYEQYF
TRBV27	.	TRBJ2-1	.	TGTGCCAGCGGATACAGGGATGAGCAGTTCTTC	CASGYRDEQFF
TRBV5-5	.	TRBJ1-5	.	TGTGCCAGCAGCTTGGGCGGGTTCGGCAATCAGCCCCAGCATTTT	CASSLGGFGNQPQHF
TRBV7-2	.	TRBJ1-6	.	TGTGCCAGCAGCCCGGGGGGCTCCTATAATTCACCCCTCCACTTT	CASSPGGSYNSPLHF
TRBV12-3/TRBV12-4	.	TRBJ1-3	.	TGTGCCAGCAAGGGGGCTGGAAACACCATATATTTT	CASKGAGNTIYF
TRBV29-1	.	TRBJ2-1	.	TGCAGCGTTGAGGGACACCTCTACAATGAGCAGTTCTTC	CSVEGHLYNEQFF
TRBV6-1	.	TRBJ2-7	.	TGTGCCAGCAGTGAAGTTGCTAGCCTCGAGCAGTACTTC	CASSEVASLEQYF
TRBV6-4	.	TRBJ2-1	.	TGTGCCAGCAGTGACTCGATTGGAGATGAGCAGTTCTTC	CASSDSIGDEQFF
TRBV6-6	.	TRBJ1-3	.	TGTGCCAGCAGTAACAGGGTAGCGAGCTCTGGAAACACCATATATTTT	CASSNRVASSGNTIYF
TRBV6-6	.	TRBJ1-3	TRBD1	TGTGCCAGCAGTTACTCCGACAGGGTAGGAGGAAACACCATATATTTT	CASSYSDRVGGNTIYF
TRBV5-6	.	TRBJ2-7	TRBD2	TGTGCCAGCAGCTTATTTAGCGGGAGGGGCGAGCAGTACTTC	CASSLFSGRGEQYF
TRBV5-5	few	TRBJ2-4	.	TGTGCCAGCAGCTCCCGAGGACTGCGTCAGTACTTC	CASSSRGLRQYF
TRBV7-9	.	TRBJ2-1	.	TGTGCCAGCAGCTTACAAGGGAGTGAGCAGTTCTTC	CASSLQGSEQFF